This paragraph reports one TCR beta chain. Its antigen remains unknown. This record belongs to a study of cytomegalovirus exposure and HLA in healthy donors. Study-wide points: The CMV antigen specificity of a few CMV-associated chains was confirmed through in vitro analysis. Subsequent analysis of the approximately 110 validation repertoires found a tendency for first-cohort TCR clusters to co-occur. Rare TCR sequences predominated, though certain public TCRs were found in many donors.

The CDR3 consists of 14 residues. Germline V gives CDR1 MNHNS, CDR2 SASEGT. The V segment lost 3 bases and the J segment 3 bases; nucleotides outside the gene matches: 2. The assay was immunoSEQ multiplex PCR, and TCRdb's table has in-frame clones only and misses some. The repertoire holds about 60,000 clones, with about nine tenths as singletons. This TCR came from a young man in good health and CMV-seronegative. V and J are TRBV6-1 and TRBJ2-7, with TRBD2 identical over 10 bases. The material sequenced was PBMCs. CDR3 sequence (DNA): TGTGCCAGCAGTGACGGACTAGCGGACTACGAGCAGTACTTC. Its protein is CASSDGLADYEQYF.